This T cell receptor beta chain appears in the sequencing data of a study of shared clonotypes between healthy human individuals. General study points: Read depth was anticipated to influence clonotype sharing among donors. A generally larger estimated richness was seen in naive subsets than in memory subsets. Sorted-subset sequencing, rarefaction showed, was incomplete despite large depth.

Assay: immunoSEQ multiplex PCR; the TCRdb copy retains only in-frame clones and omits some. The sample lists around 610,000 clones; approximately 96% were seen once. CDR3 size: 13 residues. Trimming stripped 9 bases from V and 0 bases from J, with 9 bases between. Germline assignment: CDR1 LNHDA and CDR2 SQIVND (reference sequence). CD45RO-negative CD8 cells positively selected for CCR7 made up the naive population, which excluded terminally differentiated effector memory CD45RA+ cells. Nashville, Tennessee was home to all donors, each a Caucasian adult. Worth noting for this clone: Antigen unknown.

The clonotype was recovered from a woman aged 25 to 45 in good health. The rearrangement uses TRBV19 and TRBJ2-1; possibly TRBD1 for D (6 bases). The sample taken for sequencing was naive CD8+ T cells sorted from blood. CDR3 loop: CASRDTSYNEQFF. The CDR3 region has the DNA TGTGCCAGCCGGGACACCTCCTACAATGAGCAGTTCTTC.